The rows below give T cell receptor beta chains drawn from one sample of a study of OX40 agonist ivuxolimab in advanced cancers. TCRdb's table, derived via immunoSEQ multiplex PCR, lists solely in-frame clones and lacks some. The top ten hold over 50% of the sample, which has approximately 7,400 clones, just under 75% seen once. The sample consisted of CD4+ or CD8+ T cells sorted from blood, taken in a trial of the OX40 agonist ivuxolimab. These receptors were collected from an adult with an advanced solid tumor such as melanoma, head and neck, liver or kidney cancer. CDR3s include the opening cysteine and the closing phenylalanine or tryptophan. Fields, in order: J gene, V gene, clone size, D gene, CDR3 protein, CDR3 DNA. A D gene is named only where the DNA matches it firmly. Size is omitted from some rows. Given values are once, few, many or a class for expanded clones.

TRBJ2-1,TRBV9,NA,TRBD1,CASSGSGTGATNEQFF,TGTGCCAGCAGCGGATCCGGGACAGGGGCTACCAATGAGCAGTTCTTC
TRBJ2-1,TRBV5-5,NA,NA,CASSQTRSEQFF,TGTGCCAGCAGCCAGACACGGAGTGAGCAGTTCTTC
TRBJ2-5,TRBV11-2,NA,TRBD2,CASSPLAGGYQETQYF,TGTGCCAGCAGCCCTCTAGCGGGAGGGTACCAAGAGACCCAGTACTTC
TRBJ1-1,TRBV7-8,NA,NA,CASSLTTEAFF,TGTGCCAGCAGCTTGACCACTGAAGCTTTCTTT
TRBJ1-2,TRBV7-9,NA,TRBD1,CASSLRGQSGYTF,TGTGCCAGCAGCTTGAGGGGGCAGAGTGGCTACACCTTC
TRBJ1-1,TRBV11-1,NA,NA,CASSLMGANTEAFF,TGTGCCAGCAGCTTGATGGGCGCGAACACTGAAGCTTTCTTT
TRBJ2-3,TRBV9,NA,NA,CASSHSKGIAGTDTQYF,TGTGCCAGCAGCCACTCTAAGGGAATCGCGGGCACAGATACGCAGTATTTT
TRBJ2-3,TRBV29-1,NA,TRBD2,CSVALAGSLNPTDTQYF,TGCAGCGTTGCCCTAGCGGGATCGCTTAATCCCACAGATACGCAGTATTTT
TRBJ2-1,TRBV7-2,NA,NA,CASSLNRDSTYNEQFF,TGTGCCAGCAGCTTGAATCGGGACTCGACCTACAATGAGCAGTTCTTC
TRBJ1-1,TRBV11-2,NA,NA,CASSFSGTEAFF,TGTGCCAGCAGCTTCAGCGGCACTGAAGCTTTCTTT
TRBJ1-1,TRBV27,NA,NA,CASSLGQNTEAFF,TGTGCCAGCAGTTTGGGGCAGAACACTGAAGCTTTCTTT
TRBJ2-7,TRBV4-1,NA,NA,CASRYDETYEQYF,TGCGCCAGCAGGTACGACGAAACCTACGAGCAGTACTTC
TRBJ2-1,TRBV7-2,NA,NA,CASSRDGGNEQFF,TGTGCCAGCAGCCGGGACGGAGGCAATGAGCAGTTCTTC
TRBJ2-1,TRBV9,few,NA,CASDLGGSADNEQFF,TGTGCCAGCGACCTGGGGGGTAGCGCAGACAATGAGCAGTTCTTC
TRBJ1-3,TRBV4-3,NA,NA,CASSQDRAVRFSGNTIYF,TGCGCCAGCAGCCAGGATCGGGCAGTCCGCTTCTCTGGAAACACCATATATTTT
TRBJ2-1,TRBV19,NA,TRBD2,CASSQFIAGVGDEQFF,TGTGCCAGTAGCCAATTCATAGCGGGAGTAGGAGATGAGCAGTTCTTC
TRBJ2-5,TRBV5-6,NA,TRBD1,CASSRDRFKGTQYF,TGTGCCAGCAGCCGGGACAGGTTCAAGGGGACCCAGTACTTC
TRBJ2-1,TRBV7-3,NA,NA,CASSLIGYHEQFF,TGTGCCAGCAGCTTAATAGGGTACCATGAGCAGTTCTTC
TRBJ1-5,TRBV5-8,NA,NA,CASSWGGVGNQPQHF,TGTGCCAGCAGCTGGGGAGGGGTGGGGAATCAGCCCCAGCATTTT
TRBJ2-7,TRBV14,NA,NA,CASSQGRGPNYEQYF,TGTGCCAGCAGCCAAGGGAGGGGACCGAATTACGAGCAGTACTTC
TRBJ2-1,TRBV7-2,once,TRBD2,CASSPGTNSQFF,TGTGCCAGCAGCCCCGGGACTAACTCGCAGTTCTTC
TRBJ1-4,TRBV7-9,NA,NA,CASSSGLDATNEKLFF,TGTGCCAGCAGCTCAGGTTTGGACGCAACTAATGAAAAACTGTTTTTT
TRBJ1-5,TRBV9,NA,NA,CASSRGGSLNQPQHF,TGTGCCAGCAGCCGTGGGGGATCCCTTAATCAGCCCCAGCATTTT
TRBJ1-5,TRBV28,NA,NA,CASRTEFSNQPQHF,TGTGCCAGCAGGACAGAATTTAGCAATCAGCCCCAGCATTTT
TRBJ2-7,TRBV7-2,NA,NA,CASDEDETYEQYF,TGTGCCAGCGACGAAGACGAAACCTACGAGCAGTACTTC
TRBJ1-5,TRBV27,NA,TRBD1,CASSEPTGEQPQHF,TGTGCCAGCAGTGAGCCCACAGGGGAACAGCCCCAGCATTTT
TRBJ2-7,TRBV6-6,once,TRBD2,CAAGVAYEQYF,TGTGCAGCGGGAGTGGCCTACGAGCAGTACTTC
TRBJ1-2,TRBV6-6,NA,NA,CASTSRQGGYTF,TGTGCCAGCACCTCCCGGCAGGGTGGCTACACCTTC
TRBJ2-7,TRBV7-2,once,NA,CASSQIPGEQYF,TGTGCCAGCAGCCAAATCCCCGGCGAGCAGTACTTC
TRBJ2-7,TRBV6-6,NA,NA,CASSYEVGALYEQYF,TGTGCCAGCAGTTACGAAGTGGGAGCTCTATACGAGCAGTACTTC
TRBJ1-6,TRBV4-3,NA,NA,CASSQDFGVSPLHF,TGCGCCAGCAGCCAAGATTTCGGGGTTTCACCCCTCCACTTT
TRBJ2-1,TRBV12-5,NA,TRBD2,CASASPPGASGYNEQFF,TGTGCTAGTGCTTCCCCCCCCGGGGCTAGCGGTTACAATGAGCAGTTCTTC
TRBJ2-1,TRBV2,NA,NA,CASSATDYNEQFF,TGTGCCAGCAGTGCTACAGATTACAATGAGCAGTTCTTC
TRBJ2-3,TRBV19,NA,TRBD2,CASSPVWREGLSADTQYF,TGTGCCAGTAGCCCCGTTTGGCGGGAGGGCCTGTCGGCAGATACGCAGTATTTT
TRBJ2-3,TRBV27,once,TRBD2,CASSFGLGGDTQYF,TGTGCCAGCAGTTTCGGACTAGGTGGAGATACGCAGTATTTT
TRBJ1-3,TRBV29-1,few,NA,CSVAQHPSDRMGNTIYF,TGCAGCGTTGCCCAACATCCCAGTGACAGAATGGGAAACACCATATATTTT
TRBJ2-7,TRBV7-2,NA,NA,CASSLDPSYEQYF,TGTGCCAGCAGCTTAGATCCCTCCTACGAGCAGTACTTC
TRBJ2-1,TRBV7-6,NA,TRBD2,CASSFEAGGNEQFF,TGTGCCAGCAGCTTTGAAGCGGGAGGTAATGAGCAGTTCTTC
TRBJ2-3,TRBV5-1,NA,NA,CASSLALAAVEDTQYF,TGCGCCAGCAGCTTGGCTTTAGCGGCTGTGGAAGATACGCAGTATTTT
TRBJ2-7,TRBV7-6,few,TRBD1,CASSPGQGALYEQYF,TGTGCCAGCAGCCCAGGACAGGGGGCTTTATACGAGCAGTACTTC
TRBJ2-1,TRBV15,NA,NA,CATSRDLNNEQFF,TGTGCCACCAGCAGAGATCTAAACAATGAGCAGTTCTTC
TRBJ1-4,TRBV7-9,many,TRBD1,CASRGTGATNEKLFF,TGTGCCAGCAGAGGGACAGGGGCCACCAATGAAAAACTGTTTTTT
TRBJ1-2,TRBV28,NA,NA,CASSPVIARTNYGYTF,TGTGCCAGCAGCCCCGTCATTGCCAGGACTAACTATGGCTACACCTTC
TRBJ1-3,TRBV7-9,few,NA,CASSLGNTIYF,TGTGCCAGCAGCTTGGGAAACACCATATATTTT
TRBJ2-2,TRBV29-1,medium-sized,TRBD2,CSVQLAETGELFF,TGCAGCGTACAACTAGCGGAGACCGGGGAGCTGTTTTTT
TRBJ1-1,TRBV9,few,TRBD1,CASSRFGTGGSMNTEAFF,TGTGCCAGCAGCCGATTCGGGACAGGGGGCTCCATGAACACTGAAGCTTTCTTT
TRBJ2-7,TRBV7-2,NA,TRBD2,CASSSGAYEQYF,TGTGCCAGCTCTAGCGGGGCCTACGAGCAGTACTTC
TRBJ1-2,TRBV12-5,NA,NA,CASGSTTGTNYGYTF,TGTGCTAGTGGTTCAACTACAGGTACGAACTATGGCTACACCTTC
TRBJ1-2,TRBV19,many,NA,CATLSVQAHGYTF,TGTGCCACCCTATCCGTACAGGCCCATGGCTACACCTTC
TRBJ1-6,TRBV5-6,once,NA,CASSSDGRRTPLHF,TGTGCCAGCAGCTCGGACGGCCGTAGGACACCCCTCCACTTT
TRBJ2-1,TRBV14,NA,NA,CASSQEKDLSYNEQFF,TGTGCCAGCAGCCAAGAAAAGGACCTCTCCTACAATGAGCAGTTCTTC
TRBJ1-3,TRBV9,few,NA,CASSVGDPGTGNTIYF,TGTGCCAGCAGCGTAGGGGACCCGGGAACTGGAAACACCATATATTTT